Each of the 5 T cell receptor beta chains below was sequenced from the same sample in a study of siplizumab effects on memory and regulatory T cells. Assay used: immunoSEQ multiplex PCR; TCRdb lists only in-frame clones, some missing. Of approximately 50,000 clones in the sample, over 90% were seen once. Sequencing was performed on CD8+ T cells sorted from blood. Source of these receptors: a human donor in good health.

The genes are TRBV10-3 and TRBJ2-1; TRBD1 is a possible D gene (5 bases). The germline V gene has CDR1 ENHRY and CDR2 SYGVKD. The CDR3 contains 12 residues. The V gene lost 4 bases and the J gene lost 5 bases, with 6 bases spanning the gap. The CDR3 loop reads CAISGGHNEQFF. Written as DNA, the CDR3 is TGTGCCATCAGTGGGGGCCACAATGAGCAGTTCTTC.

This chain joins TRBV27 and TRBJ2-7; 9 bases map to TRBD1. V trimming: 4 bases; J trimming: 3 bases; junction bases outside the gene matches: 4. Germline CDR1 MNHEY, CDR2 SMNVEV (reference sequence). The CDR3 has 14 amino acids. The CDR3 bases are TGTGCCAGCAGTTCCGGGACAGGGCACTACGAGCAGTACTTC. Protein sequence: CASSSGTGHYEQYF.

V usage is TRBV9 and J usage is TRBJ2-3; D not certain. The germline gives CDR1 SGDLS, CDR2 YYNGEE. With 3 bases removed from V and 4 bases from J, the gap between germline ends came to 9 bases. The CDR3 spans 13 residues. The DNA of the CDR3 is TGTGCCAGCAGCGGGAATTTAGCAGATACGCAGTATTTT. This gives the protein CASSGNLADTQYF.

The rearrangement links TRBV13 to TRBJ2-2, with TRBD1 as a possible D gene (5 bases). Trimming stripped 3 bases from V and 4 bases from J, with 9 bases between. This CDR3 is built from 14 residues. Germline values: CDR1 PRHDT, CDR2 FYEKMQ (reference sequence). The CDR3 nucleotides read TGTGCCAGCAGCTTGCAGGGTACCACCGGGGAGCTGTTTTTT. Its protein is CASSLQGTTGELFF.

This clone was picked up one time. The rearrangement uses TRBV7-9 and TRBJ2-7, with 9 bases aligning to TRBD1. The CDR3 loop spans 14 amino acids. The V gene's germline CDR1 is SEHNR and CDR2 FQNEAQ (reference sequence). V was pared by 4 bases and J by 6 bases, with 7 bases of the junction left unmatched. In DNA, the CDR3 is TGTGCCAGCAGCTCTCCGGGACAGGGTCCCGAGCAGTACTTC. It codes for CASSSPGQGPEQYF.